The rows below give T cell receptor beta chains drawn from one sample of a study of PD-1 blockade in classical Hodgkin lymphoma. Profiled with immunoSEQ multiplex PCR; TCRdb holds only in-frame clones, not every one. The repertoire consists of about 41,000 clones, with nearly 70% occurring once and the leading ten covering roughly 3%. The sequencing here drew on peripheral blood mononuclear cells (PBMCs), taken before the fourth cycle of nivolumab. The receptors originated from a human donor with classical Hodgkin lymphoma. Both conserved end residues are part of each CDR3. Fields, in order: J gene, clone size, V gene, D gene, CDR3 protein, CDR3 DNA. A D gene is named only where the DNA matches it firmly. Expanded clones get a size class; other rows say once, few or many, or leave the size out.

>TRBJ2-1|few|TRBV27|-
CASSLDSYNEQFF
TGTGCCAGCAGTCTCGACAGTTACAATGAGCAGTTCTTC
>TRBJ1-3|-|TRBV29-1|-
CSVAGHSSGNTIYF
TGCAGCGTTGCGGGCCATAGCTCTGGAAACACCATATATTTT
>TRBJ1-2|-|TRBV19|-
CASSTTGEDYGYTF
TGTGCCAGTAGCACGACAGGAGAAGACTATGGCTACACCTTC
>TRBJ2-7|once|TRBV19|-
CASSILGYEQYF
TGTGCCAGTAGTATTTTGGGATACGAGCAGTACTTC
>TRBJ2-3|-|TRBV10-2|TRBD2
CASSERPSGGAGDTQYF
TGCGCCAGCAGTGAAAGGCCTAGCGGGGGGGCGGGAGATACGCAGTATTTT
>TRBJ1-1|once|TRBV11-1|TRBD1
CASSRDRVWSTEAFF
TGTGCCAGCAGCAGGGACAGGGTGTGGAGCACTGAAGCTTTCTTT
>TRBJ2-3|-|TRBV19|TRBD2
CASSTLAGGLEGVDTQYF
TGTGCCAGTAGTACGCTAGCGGGGGGGCTGGAAGGAGTGGATACGCAGTATTTT
>TRBJ1-6|-|TRBV4-3|-
CASSQDTGLNSPLHF
TGCGCCAGCAGCCAAGATACAGGGCTGAATTCACCCCTCCACTTT
>TRBJ1-4|-|TRBV7-9|-
CASSLEGGATNEKLFF
TGTGCCAGCAGCTTAGAGGGAGGGGCAACTAATGAAAAACTGTTTTTT
>TRBJ2-7|-|TRBV9|-
CASSTSTGHYEQYF
TGTGCCAGCAGCACAAGTACAGGGCACTACGAGCAGTACTTC
>TRBJ1-1|-|TRBV4-1|TRBD1
CASSLAGTVNTEAFF
TGCGCCAGCAGCCTAGCCGGGACAGTGAACACTGAAGCTTTCTTT
>TRBJ2-5|few|TRBV30|-
CAWAPQPQETQYF
TGTGCCTGGGCCCCTCAGCCCCAAGAGACCCAGTACTTC
>TRBJ1-1|once|TRBV28|-
CASSSSGTEAFF
TGTGCCAGCAGTAGTTCCGGCACTGAAGCTTTCTTT
>TRBJ2-7|few|TRBV2|-
CASSDGPGVAAEQYF
TGTGCCAGCAGTGATGGGCCGGGGGTTGCGGCCGAGCAGTACTTC
>TRBJ1-6|-|TRBV5-1|TRBD1
CASSLSRRDRGSPLHF
TGCGCCAGCAGCTTAAGTCGGCGGGACAGGGGATCACCCCTCCACTTT
>TRBJ1-2|-|TRBV5-4|-
CASSLLGPVGYTF
TGTGCCAGCAGCTTGCTAGGGCCCGTGGGCTACACCTTC
>TRBJ1-1|few|TRBV6-5|-
CASSRGMNTEAFF
TGTGCCAGCAGCCGCGGAATGAACACTGAAGCTTTCTTT
>TRBJ2-7|-|TRBV9|-
CASSVGPITYEQYF
TGTGCCAGCAGCGTCGGACCCATAACCTACGAGCAGTACTTC
>TRBJ2-7|-|TRBV9|TRBD2
CASSVDGTSYHEQYF
TGTGCCAGCAGCGTAGACGGGACTAGCTACCACGAGCAGTACTTC
>TRBJ2-5|-|TRBV7-2|TRBD2
CASSIQAGGYQETQYF
TGTGCCAGCAGCATACAAGCGGGGGGGTACCAAGAGACCCAGTACTTC
>TRBJ2-2|-|TRBV5-6|-
CASHIGWDTGELFF
TGTGCCAGCCATATAGGCTGGGACACCGGGGAGCTGTTTTTT
>TRBJ2-1|-|TRBV7-8|TRBD1
CASSLAGTGFGNEQFF
TGTGCCAGCAGCTTAGCGGGGACAGGGTTTGGCAATGAGCAGTTCTTC
>TRBJ2-3|-|TRBV25-1|-
CASSESGNTDTQYF
TGTGCCAGCAGTGAATCAGGGAACACAGATACGCAGTATTTT
>TRBJ1-1|-|TRBV19|-
CASSIDSMNTEAFF
TGTGCCAGTAGTATCGACAGCATGAACACTGAAGCTTTCTTT
>TRBJ1-2|-|TRBV7-9|TRBD1
CASSLSVNRGLHYGYTF
TGTGCCAGCAGCTTATCAGTCAACAGGGGGCTGCACTATGGCTACACCTTC
>TRBJ1-3|-|TRBV4-1|-
CASSQRSSGNTIYF
TGCGCCAGCAGCCAACGGAGCTCTGGAAACACCATATATTTT
>TRBJ1-2|few|TRBV27|-
CASSFGALYGYTF
TGTGCCAGCAGTTTTGGGGCACTCTATGGCTACACCTTC
>TRBJ1-1|-|TRBV9|-
CASSPPLGSARGTEAFF
TGTGCCAGCAGCCCCCCCCTAGGGTCGGCCCGGGGTACTGAAGCTTTCTTT
>TRBJ1-2|few|TRBV2|-
CASSEPGSYALGYTF
TGTGCCAGCAGTGAGCCCGGGAGCTATGCTTTGGGCTACACCTTC
>TRBJ1-3|-|TRBV19|-
CASTMGTGLGNTIYF
TGTGCCAGTACCATGGGCACAGGGCTGGGAAACACCATATATTTT
>TRBJ1-5|-|TRBV5-4|-
CASSWKTGRDLFQGPQHF
TGTGCCAGCAGCTGGAAAACGGGCAGGGACCTTTTTCAAGGGCCCCAGCATTTT
>TRBJ1-2|-|TRBV11-2|-
CASRTAGVGGYTF
TGTGCCAGCAGGACAGCGGGGGTTGGAGGCTACACCTTC
>TRBJ2-3|-|TRBV2|TRBD1
CASSPAPQGIHTDTQYF
TGTGCCAGCAGTCCCGCCCCACAGGGGATTCATACAGATACGCAGTATTTT
>TRBJ2-1|-|TRBV30|-
CAWQASYNEQFF
TGTGCCTGGCAGGCTTCCTACAATGAGCAGTTCTTC
>TRBJ2-7|-|TRBV7-8|-
CASSSTYEQYF
TGTGCCAGCAGCTCAACCTACGAGCAGTACTTC
>TRBJ2-1|few|TRBV28|-
CASSPQDLAYPVNEQFF
TGTGCCAGCAGTCCCCAGGATTTGGCCTACCCAGTCAATGAGCAGTTCTTC